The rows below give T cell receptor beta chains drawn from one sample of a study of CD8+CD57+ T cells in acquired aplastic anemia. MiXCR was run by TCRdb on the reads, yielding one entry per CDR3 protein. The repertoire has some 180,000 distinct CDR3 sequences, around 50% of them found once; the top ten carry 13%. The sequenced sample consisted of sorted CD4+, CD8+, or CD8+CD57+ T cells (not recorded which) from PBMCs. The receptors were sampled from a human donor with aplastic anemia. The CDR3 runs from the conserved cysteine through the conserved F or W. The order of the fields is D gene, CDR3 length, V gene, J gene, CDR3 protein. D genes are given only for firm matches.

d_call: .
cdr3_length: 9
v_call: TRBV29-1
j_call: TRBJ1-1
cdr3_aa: CSVETEAFF

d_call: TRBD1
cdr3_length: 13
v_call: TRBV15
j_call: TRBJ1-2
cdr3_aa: CATSARQGNGYTF

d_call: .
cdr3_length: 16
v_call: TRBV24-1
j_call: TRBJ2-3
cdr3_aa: CATSDTGRGSTDTQYF

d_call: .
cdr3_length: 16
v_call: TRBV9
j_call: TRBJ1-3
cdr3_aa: CASSELSWGSGNTIYF

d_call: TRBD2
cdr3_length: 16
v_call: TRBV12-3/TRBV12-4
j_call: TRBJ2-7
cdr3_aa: CASSLGLAGGIYEQYF

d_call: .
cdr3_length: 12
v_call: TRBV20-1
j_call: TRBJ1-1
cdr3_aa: CSAMRGGTEAFF

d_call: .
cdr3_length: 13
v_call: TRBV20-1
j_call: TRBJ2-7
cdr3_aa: CSARSWPSYEQYF

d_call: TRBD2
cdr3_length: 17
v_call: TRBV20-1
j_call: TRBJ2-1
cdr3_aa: CSATRPGRRENYNEQFF

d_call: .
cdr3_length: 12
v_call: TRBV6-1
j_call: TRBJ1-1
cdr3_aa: CASSERPAGAFF

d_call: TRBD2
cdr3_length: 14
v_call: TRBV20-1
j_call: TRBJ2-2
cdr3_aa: CSILAGGSTGELFF